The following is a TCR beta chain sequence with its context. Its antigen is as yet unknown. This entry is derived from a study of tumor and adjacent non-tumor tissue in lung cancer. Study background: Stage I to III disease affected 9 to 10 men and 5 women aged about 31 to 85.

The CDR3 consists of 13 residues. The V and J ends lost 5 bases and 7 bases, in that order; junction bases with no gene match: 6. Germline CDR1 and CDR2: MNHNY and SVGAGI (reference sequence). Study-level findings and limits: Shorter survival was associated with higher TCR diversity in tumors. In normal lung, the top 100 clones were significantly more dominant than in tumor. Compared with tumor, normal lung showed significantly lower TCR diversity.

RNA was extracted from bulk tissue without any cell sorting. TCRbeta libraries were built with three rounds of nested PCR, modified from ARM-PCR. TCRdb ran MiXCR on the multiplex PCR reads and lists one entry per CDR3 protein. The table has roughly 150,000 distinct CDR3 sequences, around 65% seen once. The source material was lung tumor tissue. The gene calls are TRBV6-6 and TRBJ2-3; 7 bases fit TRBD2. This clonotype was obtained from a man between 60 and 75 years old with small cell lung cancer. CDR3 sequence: CASSLGGTNTQYF. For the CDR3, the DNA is TGTGCCAGCAGTCTTGGCGGGACTAATACGCAGTATTTT.